These 25 T cell receptor beta chains originate from one sample sequenced in a study of Tregs in tolerant kidney transplant recipients. Libraries were prepared by immunoSEQ multiplex PCR; TCRdb keeps only in-frame clonotypes and omits some of them. The profile shows about 46,000 clones, 91% of them singletons. The source material was Tregs from blood. The receptors were gathered from a human donor in good health.

V usage is TRBV6-1 and J usage is TRBJ2-7; 11 bases line up with TRBD1. This CDR3 is 15 amino acids long. Germline CDR1 reads MNHNS; CDR2 reads SASEGT. V lost 6 bases to trimming and J lost 0 bases; unmatched junction nucleotides: 4. This CDR3 reads CASRRGQGDSYEQYF. The CDR3 DNA reads as TGTGCCAGCAGAAGGGGACAGGGGGACTCCTACGAGCAGTACTTC.

This clone appeared a single time. The genes are TRBV21-1 and TRBJ2-5; the table assigns TRBD1, which was not confirmed against the DNA. TRBV21-1 constitutes a pseudogene. This CDR3 has 13 residues. CDR3 in DNA: TGTGCCAGCAGCCCCCACAGGGTAGAGACCCAGTACTTC. It translates to CASSPHRVETQYF.

V gene TRBV7-2 combines with J gene TRBJ1-2; D uncertain. V lost 1 base and J lost 1, with 7 bases in between. CDR1 and CDR2 from the germline V gene are SGHTA and FQGNSA. The CDR3 extends over 14 amino acids. The CDR3 region has the DNA TGTGCCAGCAGCTTAGTCGGGGTTAACTATGGCTACACCTTC. Protein product: CASSLVGVNYGYTF.

The V and J genes are TRBV12-5 and TRBJ1-1, with 8 bases fitting TRBD1. The germline CDR1 and CDR2 sequences are LGHNT and FRNRAP. This CDR3 has 14 amino acids. J lost 11 bases, V lost 0 bases, and 8 bases had no gene match. The CDR3 bases are TGTGCTAGTGGTTTGGTCGACAGGGGAGAGGTGGCTTTCTTT. As protein: CASGLVDRGEVAFF.

The rearrangement uses TRBV6-5 and TRBJ2-5; D is tentatively TRBD1 or TRBD2 (5 bases each). The CDR3 covers 15 residues. CDR1 is MNHEY and CDR2 is SVGAGI in the germline V gene. Trimming pared 4 bases from V and 3 bases from J, leaving 15 bases between. The CDR3 coding sequence is TGTGCCAGCAGTTCTCCGGGACGAATTAAAGAGACCCAGTACTTC. Amino acids: CASSSPGRIKETQYF.

This clone came up a few times. This chain joins TRBV6-5 and TRBJ2-2, with D tentatively TRBD1 (5 bases). Trimming left V 6 bases short and J 5 bases short, with 16 bases between. This CDR3 contains 15 residues. Germline V gives CDR1 MNHEY, CDR2 SVGAGI. The CDR3 DNA follows: TGTGCCAGCAGCTCGACAGTCCGGTGGACCGGGGAGCTGTTTTTT. Its protein product is CASSSTVRWTGELFF.

The chain has TRBV7-2 and TRBJ2-3; 8 bases are shared with TRBD2. The V gene's germline CDR1 is SGHTA and CDR2 FQGNSA. V shed 1 base, J shed 5 bases, and the junction held 5 bases outside the gene matches. The CDR3 is 15 amino acids. The CDR3 spells CASSLVGLAGDTQYF. The CDR3 DNA reads TGTGCCAGCAGCTTAGTAGGTCTAGCGGGAGATACGCAGTATTTT.

The chain couples TRBV19 to TRBJ2-5; a possible D gene is TRBD1 (6 bases). The V end was cut by 5 bases, the J end by 2 bases, with 12 bases between. In germline, CDR1 is LNHDA, CDR2 SQIVND (reference sequence). The CDR3 has 14 amino acids. CDR3 nucleotide sequence: TGTGCCAGTAGTGGGATCGACAGGCAAGAGACCCAGTACTTC. Its translation: CASSGIDRQETQYF.

V and J are TRBV5-1 and TRBJ1-3; weak D call: TRBD1 (5 bases). The CDR3 runs 14 residues. The germline gives CDR1 SGHRS, CDR2 YFSETQ. V gave up 4 bases and J gave up 0 bases, with 8 bases separating them. In nucleotides, the CDR3 is TGCGCCAGCAGCCGGGACTCCTCTGGAAACACCATATATTTT. The encoded protein is CASSRDSSGNTIYF.

CDR3 loop: CAWRGYNEQFF. The CDR3 nucleotides read TGTGCCTGGAGAGGTTACAATGAGCAGTTCTTC. The chain carries TRBV30 and TRBJ2-1; D remains ambiguous. V was trimmed by 3 bases and J by 4 bases, leaving 4 bases between them. Germline-derived CDR1 and CDR2 are GTSNPN and SVGIG (reference sequence). This CDR3 comprises 11 residues. Filled out from reference TRBV30 and TRBJ2-1, the complete variable domain reads SQTIHQWPATLVQPVGSPLSLECTVEGTSNPNLYWYRQAAGRGLQLLFYSVGIGQISSEVPQNLSASRPQDRQFILSSKKLLLSDSGFYLCAWRGYNEQFFGPGTRLTVL.

The chain joins TRBV5-1 to TRBJ2-5; 7 bases fit TRBD2. The end of the DNA is better explained by TRBJ2-7, so the J call may be wrong. This CDR3 spans 13 amino acids. Germline V CDR1 and CDR2: SGHRS, YFSETQ. The CDR3 DNA reads as TGCGCCAGCAGCGAGACTAGCCCCTACGAGCAGTACTTC. Its translation is CASSETSPYEQYF.

The V gene is TRBV2, the J gene TRBJ1-2; D is perhaps TRBD1 (6 bases). The germline V gene encodes CDR1 SNHLY and CDR2 FYNNEI. The germline V and J ends were trimmed by 10 bases and 5 bases, with 17 bases remaining between them. The CDR3 loop spans 13 amino acids. CDR3 nucleotide sequence: TGTGCCACCCGGGACAAAGGGCCATATGGCTACACCTTC. Translation gives CATRDKGPYGYTF.

The V gene is TRBV4-1, the J gene TRBJ2-7, with 7 bases fitting TRBD1. The CDR3 is made up of 15 amino acids. CDR1 is MGHRA, CDR2 YSYEKL, per germline. Unmatched junction bases numbered 10, after V lost 6 bases and J lost 2 bases. The CDR3, as DNA: TGCGCCAGCAGTGACCGGGACAGCTTTACCTACGAGCAGTACTTC. Residues: CASSDRDSFTYEQYF.

The chain links TRBV10-3 to TRBJ2-1; 11 bases map to TRBD2. Germline loops: CDR1 ENHRY, CDR2 SYGVKD. The V gene end was trimmed by 5 bases and the J gene end by 7 bases; junction bases not matched to a gene: 10. The CDR3 contains 16 residues. The CDR3 here is CAISSISGRAGNEQFF. The DNA of the CDR3 is TGTGCCATCAGTTCCATTAGCGGGAGGGCCGGAAATGAGCAGTTCTTC.

The chain combines TRBV19 with TRBJ2-3, with TRBD2 matching over 13 bases. The trim removed 1 base at V and 1 base at J, leaving 2 bases unmatched. The CDR3 is 17 amino acids. The germline gives CDR1 LNHDA, CDR2 SQIVND (reference sequence). The CDR3 loop reads CASSIGLAGGRTDTQYF. For the CDR3, the DNA is TGTGCCAGTAGTATAGGACTAGCGGGAGGTCGCACAGATACGCAGTATTTT.

The chain joins TRBV10-3 to TRBJ2-3; 7 bases map to TRBD1. With V trimmed by 4 bases and J by 2 bases, 6 bases remained unmatched. The CDR3 is made up of 15 amino acids. Germline V gives CDR1 ENHRY, CDR2 SYGVKD. The CDR3 here is CAISAPGQSTDTQYF. Here the CDR3 DNA reads TGTGCCATCAGTGCACCGGGACAGTCCACAGATACGCAGTATTTT.

V and J are TRBV7-2 and TRBJ1-1; D is unclear. This CDR3 comprises 13 residues. V was cut by 5 bases and J by 4 bases, with 11 bases left in between. The germline V gene has CDR1 SGHTA and CDR2 FQGNSA. As DNA, the CDR3 is TGTGCCAGCAGCAAAACTCGGGGCACTGAAGCTTTCTTT. Amino acid sequence: CASSKTRGTEAFF.

Worth noting for this clone: At one of its ends the junction is not consistent with the germline gene, which may arise from a read error. This chain links TRBV20-1 with TRBJ2-1, with D possibly matching TRBD1 (6 bases). The CDR3 length is 11 residues. Germline V gene lookup returns CDR1 DFQATT and CDR2 SNEGSKA (reference sequence). The CDR3 nucleotides read TGCAGTGCTAGATTGGGACATGAGGAGTTCTTC. Residues: CSARLGHEEFF.

The chain recombines TRBV10-3 with TRBJ2-7, with 9 bases that match TRBD1. The V segment lost 8 bases and the J segment 5 bases; nucleotides outside the gene matches: 4. The CDR3 is 12 residues long. CDR1 is ENHRY and CDR2 is SYGVKD in the germline V gene. Here the CDR3 reads CAIGGQGHEQYF. In nucleotides, the CDR3 is TGTGCCATCGGGGGACAGGGCCACGAGCAGTACTTC.

This clone was found once. V gene TRBV2 combines with J gene TRBJ2-1; TRBD2 matches at 8 bases. Germline V gene data show CDR1 as SNHLY and CDR2 as FYNNEI. J lost 7 bases, V lost 10 bases, and 6 bases had no gene match. The CDR3 is 12 amino acids. The CDR3, as DNA: TGTGCCACACGGGGGGGCCTTAATGAGCAGTTCTTC. This sequence encodes CATRGGLNEQFF. The variable domain in full, completed from reference TRBV2 and TRBJ2-1, reads EPEVTQTPSHQVTQMGQEVILRCVPISNHLYFYWYRQILGQKVEFLVSFYNNEISEKSEIFDDQFSVERPDGSNFTLKIRSTKLEDSAMYFCATRGGLNEQFFGPGTRLTVL.

The chain combines TRBV5-5 with TRBJ2-3; D perhaps matches TRBD1 (6 bases). This CDR3 has 14 residues. The V gene's germline CDR1 is SGHKS and CDR2 YYEKEE (reference sequence). V lost 2 bases, J lost 1 base, and 8 bases lay in between. In DNA form, the CDR3 reads TGTGCCAGCAGCTTACCAGGGGGCACAGATACGCAGTATTTT. Protein sequence: CASSLPGGTDTQYF. Combining the CDR3 with reference TRBV5-5 and TRBJ2-3 gives the whole variable domain DAGVTQSPTHLIKTRGQQVTLRCSPISGHKSVSWYQQVLGQGPQFIFQYYEKEERGRGNFPDRFSARQFPNYSSELNVNALLLGDSALYLCASSLPGGTDTQYFGPGTRLTVL.

Here the CDR3 reads CASSPGQGAGEKLFF. The CDR3 nucleotides are TGTGCCAGCTCCCCGGGACAGGGGGCAGGTGAAAAACTGTTTTTT. V usage is TRBV18 and J usage is TRBJ1-4, with 12 bases identical to TRBD1. Germline V gene lookup returns CDR1 KGHSH and CDR2 LQKENI. This CDR3 is built from 15 residues. After removal of 6 bases from V and 7 bases from J, the junction contained 6 bases not matched to a gene.

The chain is built from TRBV5-1 and TRBJ2-7; 7 nucleotides match TRBD1. The CDR3 has 15 residues. Germline V gene lookup returns CDR1 SGHRS and CDR2 YFSETQ. The V and J ends lost 1 base and 0 bases, in that order; junction bases with no gene match: 4. This CDR3 is CASSLTGQASYEQYF. CDR3 nucleotide sequence: TGCGCCAGCAGCTTGACAGGACAGGCCTCCTACGAGCAGTACTTC.

The rearrangement joins TRBV9 to TRBJ2-2; 11 bases match TRBD1. Germline lookup yields CDR1 SGDLS and CDR2 YYNGEE. This CDR3 spans 16 amino acids. V lost 2 bases, J lost 7 bases, and 7 bases stayed unmatched. As DNA, the CDR3 is TGTGCCAGCAGCGTTTTAGGACAGGGGGCTGTCGGGGAGCTGTTTTTT. Protein product: CASSVLGQGAVGELFF.

Concerning this clone itself: Additional DNA sequences in this sample encode the identical CDR3. This chain uses TRBV18 with TRBJ1-2; D gene unclear. Looked up from germline, CDR1 is KGHSH and CDR2 is LQKENI. V was trimmed by 1 base and J by 3 bases, leaving 9 bases between them. The CDR3 has 14 residues. This CDR3 reads CASSPLSGDYGYTF. Here the CDR3 DNA reads TGTGCCAGCTCACCACTCAGCGGGGACTATGGCTACACCTTC.